Listed here is a single TCR beta chain. The data derive from a study of blood T cell repertoires in COVID-19. On the study more broadly: The United States, Italy and Spain were the sources of the acute and convalescent COVID-19 samples. The cDNA or gDNA used as material had been derived from T cells, B-cell-depleted T cells, or PBMCs.

From germline, CDR1 is MNHEY and CDR2 SMNVEV (reference sequence). The length of the CDR3 is 16 residues. V lost 2 bases, J lost 1 base, and 13 bases lay in between. The authors' processing: Using reference gene primer amplification, nucleated cell counts were estimated. Profiled with immunoSEQ multiplex PCR; TCRdb holds only in-frame clones, not every one. D and trimming were read from the DNA, whereas the V and J calls and clone size are those reported in that table. The table includes a few hundred thousand clones, around nine tenths detected once. The sample consisted of peripheral blood. The sequence came from a middle-aged man who had recovered from COVID-19. J is TRBJ2-3 and V is TRBV27; possibly TRBD2 for D (5 bases). The CDR3 DNA reads as TGTGCCAGCAGTTTAGGGCGGGTAGGTGGCACAGATACGCAGTATTTT. Protein sequence: CASSLGRVGGTDTQYF.